What follows are 16 T cell receptor beta chains derived from one specimen sequenced in a study of shared clonotypes between healthy human individuals (dated by TCRdb to between 2020 and 2021). Library preparation employed the immunoSEQ multiplex PCR assay. TCRdb took over this immuneACCESS table, retaining in-frame rearrangements with V and J assigned. Such tables are incomplete; in checked studies, under half of the missing clones stem from an unresolved V gene, and the remainder is unexplained. The sample contains more than 550,000 clones, about 90% of them found a single time. Together, the top ten hold 34% of the sample. The sequenced material came from memory CD8+ T cells from PBMCs. Reading the label with the study, this specimen's cell subset or site is: CD45RO+ cells pooled with CCR7-negative TemRA cells. Receptor source: a man aged 18 to 29 in good health. Some clones in this sample may be carry-over from other donors' samples.

The genes are TRBV13 and TRBJ1-2; D is unclear. From germline, CDR1 is PRHDT and CDR2 FYEKMQ (reference sequence). CDR3 length: 15 amino acids. V lost 8 bases to trimming and J lost 5 bases, with 21 bases between them. The CDR3 sequence is CASSRRPWGSYGYTF. The CDR3 region has the DNA TGTGCCAGCTCGCGACGGCCCTGGGGTTCGTATGGCTACACCTTC.

As for this clone: Mismatch with germline at one junction end may stem from a read error. The chain has TRBV6-5 and TRBJ2-1; D uncertain. This CDR3 has 14 residues. The germline V gene has CDR1 MNHEY and CDR2 SVGAGI. In DNA, the CDR3 is TGTGCCAGCAGTTTCGGACCCGAATACTCAGAGCGGTTCTTC. Translated: CASSFGPEYSERFF.

V is TRBV7-2 and J is TRBJ2-3; 9 positions match TRBD2. Trimming at V came to 2 bases and at J to 5 bases, leaving 14 bases not matched to a gene. The CDR3 spans 18 residues. Germline V gene data show CDR1 as SGHTA and CDR2 as FQGNSA. This chain's CDR3 is CASSLIPSGMGEEDTQYF. Written as DNA, the CDR3 is TGTGCCAGCAGCTTAATCCCTAGCGGGATGGGGGAAGAAGATACGCAGTATTTT.

For this clone: Other DNA sequences in the same sample also yield this CDR3. The chain carries TRBV5-1 and TRBJ2-7; D not certain. CDR3 length: 13 residues. V shed 0 bases and J shed 3 bases, with 7 bases lying between them. Germline V gene sequence: CDR1 SGHRS, CDR2 YFSETQ. Here the CDR3 DNA reads TGCGCCAGCAGCTTGGGTGTCCTCTACGAGCAGTACTTC. This translates into CASSLGVLYEQYF.

V and J are TRBV7-8 and TRBJ2-5; no clear D. Germline CDR1 and CDR2: SGHVS and FQNEAQ. Trimming pared 1 base from V and 1 base from J, leaving 10 bases between. The length of the CDR3 is 15 residues. In DNA, the CDR3 is TGTGCCAGCAGCTTAGATGGACGGACCCAAGAGACCCAGTACTTC. It codes for CASSLDGRTQETQYF.

The chain is built from TRBV13 and TRBJ1-4; the D is unclear. CDR3 length: 15 residues. V lost 4 bases and J lost 8, with 17 bases in between. Germline V gene lookup returns CDR1 PRHDT and CDR2 FYEKMQ (reference sequence). CDR3 amino acids: CASSYTSGVREKLFF. The CDR3 bases are TGTGCCAGCAGCTATACGTCCGGGGTGCGGGAAAAACTGTTTTTT.

V is TRBV9 and J is TRBJ2-7; 11 nucleotides line up with TRBD2. There are 17 residues in the CDR3. V trimming: 4 bases; J trimming: 3 bases; junction bases outside the gene matches: 12. CDR1 and CDR2 from the germline V gene are SGDLS and YYNGEE. CDR3 sequence (DNA): TGTGCCAGCAGCCAAACTAGCGGGAGTGGTCCCGGCTACGAGCAGTACTTC. Amino acid sequence: CASSQTSGSGPGYEQYF.

This chain links TRBV6-1 with TRBJ1-1; TRBD1 is a possible D gene (5 bases). CDR3 length: 14 residues. The germline V gene encodes CDR1 MNHNS and CDR2 SASEGT. V was clipped by 2 bases and J by 5 bases, with 12 bases between them. The DNA for the CDR3 is TGTGCCAGCAGTGAAATGGGGTGGGGGACTGAAGCTTTCTTT. Protein product: CASSEMGWGTEAFF.

The chain links TRBV11-2 to TRBJ2-7, with a possible D match to TRBD2 (6 bases). The CDR3 runs to 11 residues. CDR1 is SGHAT, CDR2 FQNNGV, per germline. V lost 8 bases to trimming and J lost 4 bases, with 9 bases between them. DNA of the CDR3: TGTGCCAGCCAGCGGGCATACGAGCAGTACTTC. Translated, it gives CASQRAYEQYF.

Concerning this clone: The same CDR3 can be traced to other DNA sequences in this sample. J is TRBJ1-4 and V is TRBV11-2; weak D call: TRBD1 (5 bases). The CDR3 extends over 13 amino acids. V was pared by 5 bases and J by 3 bases, with 7 bases between. CDR1 is SGHAT and CDR2 is FQNNGV in the germline V gene. CDR3 nucleotides: TGTGCCAGCAGCCCGGGACCTAATGAAAAACTGTTTTTT. It is translated as CASSPGPNEKLFF.

CDR3 sequence reads: CASSLGGLYEQYF. The CDR3 nucleotides are TGTGCCAGCAGCTTGGGCGGACTATACGAGCAGTACTTC. The chain uses TRBV5-6 and TRBJ2-7; a weak D match, TRBD2 (6 bases). Germline values: CDR1 SGHDT, CDR2 YYEEEE. The CDR3 contains 13 residues. V was trimmed by 0 bases and J by 4 bases, leaving 8 bases between them.

This sequence joins TRBV7-9 and TRBJ1-5; D perhaps matches TRBD1 (6 bases). From germline, CDR1 is SEHNR and CDR2 FQNEAQ (reference sequence). This CDR3 has 15 amino acids. The ends were cut back, 9 bases at V and 7 bases at J, with 22 bases in the middle. CDR3 DNA sequence: TGTGCCAGACCCCTCGGGACAAATCTGTGGCAGCCCCAGCATTTT. Its translation: CARPLGTNLWQPQHF.

On this clone itself: Other nucleotide sequences from this sample produce the same CDR3. This chain connects TRBV11-2 to TRBJ2-7; D unclear. V was cut by 3 bases and J by 4 bases, with 1 base left in between. Germline V gene lookup returns CDR1 SGHAT and CDR2 FQNNGV. This CDR3 contains 10 residues. CDR3 loop: CASSLYEQYF. The CDR3 bases are TGTGCCAGCAGCTTGTACGAGCAGTACTTC.

V gene TRBV9 combines with J gene TRBJ2-7; D call uncertain. The CDR3 consists of 15 residues. In germline, CDR1 is SGDLS, CDR2 YYNGEE. Trimming cost V 0 bases and J 0 bases, with 10 bases left between them. The CDR3 spells CASSVGGSFSYEQYF. CDR3 in DNA: TGTGCCAGCAGCGTAGGCGGCAGCTTCTCCTACGAGCAGTACTTC.

CDR3 DNA sequence: TGCAGCGTTATAGGAGGTGGGACCTCTGGAAACACCATATATTTT. This encodes CSVIGGGTSGNTIYF. This chain connects TRBV29-1 to TRBJ1-3; possibly TRBD1 for D (5 bases). CDR1 and CDR2 (germline): SQVTM, ANQGSEA. The CDR3 runs to 15 residues. Trimming stripped 5 bases from V and 0 bases from J, with 14 bases between.

This chain connects TRBV28 to TRBJ2-1, with a weak D call TRBD2 (5 bases). CDR3 size: 16 residues. Trimming shortened V by 5 bases and J by 3 bases, and 17 bases separated the two germline ends. CDR1 is MDHEN and CDR2 is SYDVKM in the germline V gene. CDR3 DNA: TGTGCCAGCAGTCCCGGACTGGGCAGAGACTACAATGAGCAGTTCTTC. Protein product: CASSPGLGRDYNEQFF.